The present T cell receptor (beta chain) was sequenced within a study of identical twins. General study points: In cord blood, abundant beta clonotypes had fewer insertions; memory showed no trend. Excess sharing by twins proved weaker in beta out-of-frame sequences.

MiXCR, applied by TCRdb to the 5' RACE reads, yields one record per CDR3 protein. The sample holds 230,000 or so distinct CDR3 sequences, around 8% seen once. Only healthy Caucasians were enrolled as donors. A remark on this clonotype: Its antigen is as yet unknown.

V shed 3 bases and J shed 11 bases, with 13 bases lying between them. This CDR3 contains 12 residues. Separately, the same data were catalogued under a study of yellow fever vaccine responses in identical twins.

The source material was CD8+ T cells sorted from blood. The chain links TRBV12-3 or TRBV12-4 to TRBJ1-1, with D unresolved. This sequence was found in a woman between 18 and 29 years old in good health. The CDR3 reads CASSLAYQGAFF. In nucleotides, the CDR3 is TGTGCCAGCAGTTTGGCATACCAAGGGGCTTTCTTT.